Listed below are T cell receptor beta chains from one sample, sequenced in a study of blood T cell repertoires in COVID-19. Profiled with immunoSEQ multiplex PCR; TCRdb holds only in-frame clones, not every one. The sample contains around 190,000 clones, approximately 82% of which appear only once. What was sequenced was peripheral blood. Receptors originate from a human donor in a cohort sampled during active COVID-19. CDR3s include the opening cysteine and the closing phenylalanine or tryptophan. Each record gives: V gene, clone size, D gene, J gene, CDR3 protein, CDR3 DNA. A D gene is named only where the DNA matches it firmly. Clone sizes are given selectively: once, few, many, or a class where the clone is expanded.

>TRBV19|NA|TRBD1|TRBJ2-5
CATRDRGGQETQYF
TGTGCCACACGAGACAGGGGCGGACAAGAGACCCAGTACTTC
>TRBV5-1|NA|TRBD2|TRBJ2-2
CASSIRTSGNTGELFF
TGCGCCAGCAGCATACGGACTAGCGGGAACACCGGGGAGCTGTTTTTT
>TRBV4-2|NA|NA|TRBJ1-4
CASSQDRSRATNEKLFF
TGTGCCAGCAGCCAAGATCGGTCCCGTGCAACTAATGAAAAACTGTTTTTT
>TRBV28|NA|TRBD2|TRBJ2-3
CASSYRTSGGDTDTQYF
TGTGCCAGCAGTTACCGGACTAGCGGAGGCGATACAGATACGCAGTATTTT
>TRBV19|NA|TRBD2|TRBJ2-7
CASSIRLAGDYF
TGTGCCAGTAGTATAAGACTAGCGGGGGATTACTTC
>TRBV30|NA|TRBD2|TRBJ2-3
CAWSVVISGTSDTQYF
TGTGCCTGGAGTGTGGTGATTAGCGGGACCTCAGATACGCAGTATTTT
>TRBV2|NA|NA|TRBJ1-5
CASSYSGVNQPQHF
TGTGCCAGCAGTTATAGCGGGGTAAATCAGCCCCAGCATTTT
>TRBV20-1|NA|NA|TRBJ1-1
CSARQEEAFF
TGCAGTGCCCGACAGGAGGAAGCTTTCTTT
>TRBV11-2|NA|NA|TRBJ2-5
CASSLLQGLRETQYF
TGTGCCAGCAGCTTACTACAGGGATTAAGGGAGACCCAGTACTTC
>TRBV5-1|NA|NA|TRBJ1-3
CASTGGTGNTIYF
TGCGCCAGCACGGGGGGAACAGGAAACACCATATATTTT
>TRBV28|NA|TRBD2|TRBJ2-1
CASTGLAGVGEQFF
TGTGCCAGCACGGGACTAGCGGGAGTCGGTGAGCAGTTCTTC
>TRBV5-6|NA|TRBD1|TRBJ2-3
CASSLRGQTDTQYF
TGTGCCAGCAGCTTGAGGGGGCAGACAGATACGCAGTATTTT
>TRBV6-5|few|NA|TRBJ2-1
CASSYSRGGVYNEQFF
TGTGCCAGCAGTTACTCGAGGGGCGGGGTATACAATGAGCAGTTCTTC
>TRBV11-3|NA|TRBD2|TRBJ2-1
CASSLGLAGDYNEQFF
TGTGCCAGCAGCTTAGGACTAGCGGGAGATTACAATGAGCAGTTCTTC
>TRBV20-1|NA|NA|TRBJ1-2
CSASGQLNYGYTF
TGCAGTGCTAGTGGACAGCTTAACTATGGCTACACCTTC
>TRBV5-1|NA|NA|TRBJ1-2
CASSLSAGTNYGYTF
TGCGCCAGCAGCTTGTCGGCAGGGACAAACTATGGCTACACCTTC
>TRBV11-2|NA|NA|TRBJ2-1
CASSPIGGEGGNEQFF
TGTGCCAGCAGCCCCATCGGCGGGGAGGGGGGCAATGAGCAGTTCTTC
>TRBV7-6|NA|TRBD2|TRBJ2-1
CASSPLAGVGYEQFF
TGTGCCAGCAGCCCCCTAGCGGGAGTTGGCTATGAGCAGTTCTTC
>TRBV10-3|NA|TRBD2|TRBJ2-1
CAISESREAYNEQFF
TGTGCCATCAGTGAGTCGCGGGAGGCCTACAATGAGCAGTTCTTC
>TRBV6-4|once|NA|TRBJ2-1
CASSDTGTSYNEQFF
TGTGCCAGCAGTGACACCGGGACTTCCTACAATGAGCAGTTCTTC
>TRBV15|NA|TRBD1|TRBJ1-6
CATSSGQGAVNSPLHF
TGTGCCACCAGCTCGGGACAGGGGGCGGTTAATTCACCCCTCCACTTT
>TRBV28|NA|TRBD2|TRBJ2-5
CASRPWTSSETQYF
TGTGCCAGCAGGCCATGGACTAGTTCCGAGACCCAGTACTTC